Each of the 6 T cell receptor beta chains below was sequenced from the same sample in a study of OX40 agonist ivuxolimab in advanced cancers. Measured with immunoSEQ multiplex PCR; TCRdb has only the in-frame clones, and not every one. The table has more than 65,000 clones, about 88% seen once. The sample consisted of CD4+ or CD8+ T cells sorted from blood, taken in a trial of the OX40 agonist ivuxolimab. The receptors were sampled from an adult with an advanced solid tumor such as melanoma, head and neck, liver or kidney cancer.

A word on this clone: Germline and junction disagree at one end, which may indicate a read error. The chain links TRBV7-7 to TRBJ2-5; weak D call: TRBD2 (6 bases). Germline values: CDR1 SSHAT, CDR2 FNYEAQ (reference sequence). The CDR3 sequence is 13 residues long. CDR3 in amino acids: CASSTGTQETQYF. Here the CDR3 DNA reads TGTGCTAGCAGCACCGGGACTCAAGAGACCCAGTACTTC.

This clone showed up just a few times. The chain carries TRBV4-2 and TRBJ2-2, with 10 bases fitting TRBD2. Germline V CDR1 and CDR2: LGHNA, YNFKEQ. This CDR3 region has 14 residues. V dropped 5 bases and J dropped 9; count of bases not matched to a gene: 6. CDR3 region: CASSTSGAPRELFF. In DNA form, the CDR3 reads TGTGCCAGCAGCACTAGCGGGGCCCCACGGGAGCTGTTTTTT.

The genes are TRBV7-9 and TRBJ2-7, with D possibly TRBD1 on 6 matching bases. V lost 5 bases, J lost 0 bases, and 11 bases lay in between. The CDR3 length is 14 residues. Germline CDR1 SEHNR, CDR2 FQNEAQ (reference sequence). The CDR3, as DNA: TGTGCCAGCAGCATAGACAGGAGCTCCTACGAGCAGTACTTC. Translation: CASSIDRSSYEQYF.

This CDR3 reads CASSRGIKSSYEQYF. In DNA form, the CDR3 reads TGTGCCAGCAGTCGGGGGATCAAGTCCTCCTACGAGCAGTACTTC. The chain couples TRBV6-5 to TRBJ2-7; tentatively, D is TRBD2 (6 bases). V lost 5 bases to trimming and J lost 0 bases, with 14 bases between them. In germline, CDR1 is MNHEY, CDR2 SVGAGI. The CDR3 loop spans 15 amino acids.

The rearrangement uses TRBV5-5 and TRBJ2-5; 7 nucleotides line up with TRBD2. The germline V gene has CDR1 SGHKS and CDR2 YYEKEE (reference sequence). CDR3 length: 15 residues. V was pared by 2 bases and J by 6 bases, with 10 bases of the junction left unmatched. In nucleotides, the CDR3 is TGTGCCAGCAGCTTAAAGTACCTAGCGGAACAGACCCAGTACTTC. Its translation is CASSLKYLAEQTQYF.

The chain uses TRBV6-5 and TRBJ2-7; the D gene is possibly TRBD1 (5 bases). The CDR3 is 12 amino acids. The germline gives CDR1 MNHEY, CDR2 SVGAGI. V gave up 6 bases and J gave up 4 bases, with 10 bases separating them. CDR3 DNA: TGTGCCAGCAGCGCAGGGCCATACGAGCAGTACTTC. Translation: CASSAGPYEQYF.